The sequence of this TCR beta chain was determined in a study of graft-versus-host responses after intestinal transplantation. Background on the study: Tacrolimus and steroids were given for around 3 years to all recipients after anti-thymocyte globulin induction.

This clone was counted only a few times. Its target is not known. TCRdb keeps only in-frame clones here, not all; method: immunoSEQ multiplex PCR. The table shows about 90,000 clones, with about 93% occurring only once. Germline CDR1 WNHNN, CDR2 SYGVQD (reference sequence). The CDR3 consists of 15 residues. Trimming removed 9 bases from V and 13 bases from J; junction bases left unmatched: 15. Whole-study findings and limits: The study found high graft-versus-host to host-versus-graft clonal ratios in allografts of patients with graft-donor T cell macrochimerism. The highest levels of circulating GvH clones went along with early declines in HvG clones after transplant. GvH clonotypes were identified within recipient marrow, with a subset emerging first in ileum or blood.

Sample: unstimulated CD8+ T cells sorted from spleen or lymph node cells, taken before intestinal transplant. The TCR originated in a human donor who received an intestinal transplant. The rearrangement links TRBV10-1 to TRBJ2-1, with 13 bases aligning to TRBD2. The CDR3 nucleotides are TGCGCCAGTCCGGGGCTGGGACTAGCGGGAAGGGAACAGTTCTTC. Translation gives CASPGLGLAGREQFF.